The clone carrying this T cell receptor beta chain has ten or more counts. These data are taken from a study of T cell repertoires in cytomegalovirus infection. The overall study: Public TCR beta signatures marked donors with CMV infection and the matching HLA.

TCRdb recomputed calls from the reads with MiXCR, one row per CDR3 protein. The sample lists about 250,000 distinct CDR3 sequences, approximately 17% occurring once. Between the trimmed V and J ends, which lost 0 bases and 2 bases, there was a span of 12 bases. The CDR3 runs 16 residues. The sequenced sample was CD8+ T cells from PBMCs. The V and J genes are TRBV12-3 or TRBV12-4 and TRBJ2-3, with D perhaps matching TRBD1 (6 bases). The origin of this receptor is a human donor in good health (CMV status not recorded). Some clones in this sample may be carry-over from other donors' samples. CDR3 in amino acids: CASSLADSYPTDTQYF. CDR3 bases: TGTGCCAGCAGTTTAGCGGACAGTTATCCCACAGATACGCAGTATTTT.